The source of this T cell receptor (beta chain) is a study of blood T cells in healthy people across ages. Study overall: About one barcoded beta molecule per two T cells was captured by template switching. Overall study results and limits: Relative to aged donors, long-lived donors carried more naive CD4+ cells and displayed higher diversity.

This clonotype was picked up a small number of times. Its antigen is still unknown. CDR1 is SSHAT, CDR2 FNYEAQ, per germline (reference sequence). V was clipped by 5 bases and J by 4 bases; unmatched bases: 6. The length of the CDR3 is 15 residues. With a J-beta primer mix and a sample-barcoded 5' primer, a second PCR ran 7 to 11 cycles. TCRdb re-analysed the 5' RACE reads in MiXCR, keeping a single row per CDR3 protein. The sample carries 1.5 million to 2 million distinct CDR3 sequences, over 25% recorded once. The V and J genes are TRBV7-7 and TRBJ2-1; 9 nucleotides agree with TRBD2. This TCR derives from a woman in her twenties or thirties in good health. Sequenced input: blood. The CDR3 DNA sequence: TGTGCCAGCAGCCCCCAGAGCGGGGGGTACAATGAGCAGTTCTTC. It yields the protein CASSPQSGGYNEQFF.